Shown below are 29 T cell receptor beta chains from a single sample sequenced in a study of T-cell memory formation after mild COVID-19. A single record per CDR3 protein comes from TCRdb applying MiXCR to the 5' RACE reads. Of some 600,000 distinct CDR3 sequences in the sample, about 18% are singletons; the top ten hold 8.1%. The source material was PBMCs or a T cell subset sorted from them (not recorded which). Receptors originate from an adult woman who had mild COVID-19 (a few samples of this study predate the infection). Cell type and time point are not known.

This clonotype was counted only a few times. The V and J genes are TRBV7-9 and TRBJ2-3; 7 bases line up with TRBD1. Trimming cost V 3 bases and J 0 bases; bases outside gene matches: 6. This CDR3 has 16 residues. CDR1 is SEHNR and CDR2 is FQNEAQ in the germline V gene (reference sequence). CDR3 sequence (DNA): TGTGCCAGCAGCTTGAGGGGGACAGCTAGCACAGATACGCAGTATTTT. The encoded protein is CASSLRGTASTDTQYF. Supplemented by reference TRBV7-9 and TRBJ2-3, the full variable domain reads DTGVSQNPRHKITKRGQNVTFRCDPISEHNRLYWYRQTLGQGPEFLTYFQNEAQLEKSRLLSDRFSAERPKGSFSTLEIQRTEQGDSAMYLCASSLRGTASTDTQYFGPGTRLTVL.

In this sample, this clonotype turned up a few times. The J gene is TRBJ2-7, the V gene TRBV7-9; D perhaps matches TRBD1 (5 bases). V dropped 1 base and J dropped 7 bases, with 14 bases sitting between them. In germline, CDR1 is SEHNR, CDR2 FQNEAQ (reference sequence). There are 14 residues in the CDR3. The CDR3 bases are TGTGCCAGCAGCTTAGGGGGCTCCCTATTTGAGCAGTACTTC. It is translated as CASSLGGSLFEQYF.

The chain is built from TRBV9 and TRBJ2-3; 8 bases match TRBD2. The germline gives CDR1 SGDLS, CDR2 YYNGEE. The CDR3 has 17 residues. Trimming took 3 bases from V and 1 from J; bases not matched to a gene: 10. The CDR3, as DNA: TGTGCCAGCAGCGACCCACTAGCGGTAGGCGGCACAGATACGCAGTATTTT. Translation gives CASSDPLAVGGTDTQYF.

The chain carries TRBV7-3 and TRBJ2-3; TRBD1 matches 7 bases. Germline V gene lookup returns CDR1 SGHTA and CDR2 FQGTGA. The CDR3 runs 14 residues. The ends lost 10 bases at V and 6 bases at J; junction bases unmatched: 13. The CDR3 reads CATSRGGASDTQYF. The CDR3 DNA follows: TGTGCCACCTCGAGAGGGGGCGCATCTGATACGCAGTATTTT. The full variable domain, with the rest looked up from reference TRBV7-3 and TRBJ2-3, is GAGVSQTPSNKVTEKGKYVELRCDPISGHTALYWYRQSLGQGPEFLIYFQGTGAADDSGLPNDRFFAVRPEGSVSTLKIQRTERGDSAVYLCATSRGGASDTQYFGPGTRLTVL.

J is TRBJ2-5 and V is TRBV30, with TRBD2 as a possible D gene (5 bases). The germline gives CDR1 GTSNPN, CDR2 SVGIG (reference sequence). Trimming shortened V by 2 bases and J by 4 bases, and 11 bases separated the two germline ends. This CDR3 region has 13 residues. The CDR3, as DNA: TGTGCCTGGAGTCTGGGAGTCCCAGAGACCCAGTACTTC. It codes for CAWSLGVPETQYF.

This chain joins TRBV7-8 and TRBJ2-3; TRBD2 matches at 7 bases. Trimming took 5 bases from V and 0 from J; bases not matched to a gene: 5. Germline assignment: CDR1 SGHVS and CDR2 FQNEAQ. The CDR3 spans 15 residues. The chain's CDR3 is CASSPAGSSTDTQYF. In DNA, the CDR3 is TGTGCCAGCAGCCCAGCGGGGTCTAGCACAGATACGCAGTATTTT.

This clonotype was counted between two and nine times. This chain uses TRBV11-3 with TRBJ2-1, with 10 bases lining up with TRBD2. This CDR3 region has 15 residues. The J segment lost 7 bases and the V segment lost 0 bases, leaving 3 bases of the junction unmatched. The germline CDR1 and CDR2 sequences are SGHNT and YENEEA. The CDR3 region has the DNA TGTGCCAGCAGCTTAGATAGCGGGAGGCTGAATGAGCAGTTCTTC. Residues: CASSLDSGRLNEQFF.

The V gene is TRBV7-8, the J gene TRBJ2-1; D is uncertain. This CDR3 has 13 amino acids. The germline V gene has CDR1 SGHVS and CDR2 FQNEAQ. Trimming stripped 3 bases from V and 8 bases from J, with 11 bases between. The CDR3 sequence: CASSFGFGDEQFF. The CDR3, as DNA: TGTGCCAGCAGCTTTGGTTTTGGCGATGAGCAGTTCTTC.

V gene TRBV5-1 combines with J gene TRBJ1-4, with 7 bases lining up with TRBD1. The CDR3 runs to 18 residues. The germline gives CDR1 SGHRS, CDR2 YFSETQ. Trimming cost V 4 bases and J 7 bases; bases outside gene matches: 19. CDR3 coding DNA: TGCGCCAGCAGCCTAATTCCTCTTCACAGGGGTCGAAGTGAAAAACTGTTTTTT. Its translation: CASSLIPLHRGRSEKLFF.

The chain combines TRBV6-2 or TRBV6-3 with TRBJ1-5; D not certain. V dropped 0 bases and J dropped 1 base, with 4 bases sitting between them. Germline V lookup: CDR1 MNHEY, CDR2 SVGEGT. The CDR3 consists of 14 residues. The CDR3: CASSYSNSNQPQHF. DNA for the CDR3: TGTGCCAGCAGTTACTCGAACAGCAATCAGCCCCAGCATTTT.

V is TRBV7-9 and J is TRBJ1-5; perhaps TRBD1 as D (5 bases). Germline V CDR1 and CDR2: SEHNR, FQNEAQ (reference sequence). V was cut by 5 bases and J by 2 bases, with 13 bases left in between. CDR3 length: 15 residues. CDR3 protein: CASSPGGLGNQPQHF. The CDR3 DNA reads TGTGCCAGCAGCCCGGGGGGGTTGGGCAATCAGCCCCAGCATTTT. The whole variable domain, remainder taken from reference TRBV7-9 and TRBJ1-5, is DTGVSQNPRHKITKRGQNVTFRCDPISEHNRLYWYRQTLGQGPEFLTYFQNEAQLEKSRLLSDRFSAERPKGSFSTLEIQRTEQGDSAMYLCASSPGGLGNQPQHFGDGTRLSIL.

This sequence joins TRBV5-1 and TRBJ2-3, with TRBD1 matching 10 bases. V trimming: 4 bases; J trimming: 3 bases; junction bases outside the gene matches: 8. This CDR3 has 16 residues. CDR1 and CDR2 (germline): SGHRS, YFSETQ. Written as DNA, the CDR3 is TGCGCCAGCAGCGGTCACCGGGACAGGGGAACAGATACGCAGTATTTT. Protein sequence: CASSGHRDRGTDTQYF.

This rearrangement joins TRBV12-3 or TRBV12-4 to TRBJ2-3, with 7 bases identical to TRBD2. The CDR3 sequence is 18 residues long. The V segment lost 4 bases and the J segment 5 bases; nucleotides outside the gene matches: 18. CDR3 region: CASSSLAGPSLKLDTQYF. CDR3 coding DNA: TGTGCCAGCAGTTCGTTAGCGGGCCCCAGCTTAAAGTTAGATACGCAGTATTTT.

The V and J genes are TRBV2 and TRBJ2-1; TRBD2 matches 9 bases. The CDR3 loop spans 14 amino acids. Germline CDR1 reads SNHLY; CDR2 reads FYNNEI. V shed 5 bases and J 9 bases; nucleotides not matched to a gene: 8. The CDR3 nucleotides are TGTGCCAGCAGTTTAGCGGGAGAAGACGGTGAGCAGTTCTTC. Its protein is CASSLAGEDGEQFF. The full variable domain, its missing parts supplied by reference TRBV2 and TRBJ2-1, is EPEVTQTPSHQVTQMGQEVILRCVPISNHLYFYWYRQILGQKVEFLVSFYNNEISEKSEIFDDQFSVERPDGSNFTLKIRSTKLEDSAMYFCASSLAGEDGEQFFGPGTRLTVL.

The gene calls are TRBV2 and TRBJ2-5; no definite D call. This CDR3 has 13 residues. Trimming removed 10 bases from V and 4 bases from J, with 16 bases in between. Germline assignment: CDR1 SNHLY and CDR2 FYNNEI. The CDR3 sequence: CATTRSKGETQYF. The CDR3 DNA reads as TGTGCCACCACCCGGAGTAAGGGAGAGACCCAGTACTTC.

The chain carries TRBV5-1 and TRBJ2-5; D is perhaps TRBD1 (6 bases). The V end lost 4 bases, the J end lost 3 bases, and 13 bases lay between the germline ends. CDR3 size: 14 residues. The germline V gene has CDR1 SGHRS and CDR2 YFSETQ. The CDR3 spells CASSRLDSEETQYF. The CDR3 DNA follows: TGCGCCAGCAGCCGTCTGGACAGCGAAGAGACCCAGTACTTC.

The V gene is TRBV7-2, the J gene TRBJ1-1; D might be TRBD1 (6 bases). Trimming took off 5 bases at V and 5 bases at J, with 15 bases between the two ends. From germline, CDR1 is SGHTA and CDR2 FQGNSA. The CDR3 is 14 amino acids. For the CDR3, the DNA is TGTGCCAGCAGCGCCGAAGGGGGTTGGACTGAAGCTTTCTTT. Amino acids: CASSAEGGWTEAFF.

This sequence joins TRBV16 and TRBJ1-2; D gene unclear. Per the germline V gene, CDR1 is KGHSY and CDR2 is FQNENV. With 0 bases removed from V and 9 bases from J, the gap between germline ends came to 20 bases. This CDR3 contains 16 residues. The CDR3 DNA reads TGTGCCAGCAGCCAATCGTCAGTTCCTCGGGGTTTGAGCTACACCTTC. Translated: CASSQSSVPRGLSYTF.

This clonotype has more than one count but fewer than ten. The V gene is TRBV7-9, the J gene TRBJ1-2, with 7 bases lining up with TRBD1. The CDR3 extends over 15 amino acids. The V gene end was trimmed by 4 bases and the J gene end by 0 bases; junction bases not matched to a gene: 5. The germline V gene has CDR1 SEHNR and CDR2 FQNEAQ (reference sequence). The CDR3 DNA sequence: TGTGCCAGCAGCTCTGCAGGGACAGCTAACTATGGCTACACCTTC. Its translation: CASSSAGTANYGYTF. The whole variable domain, filled in from reference TRBV7-9 and TRBJ1-2, reads DTGVSQNPRHKITKRGQNVTFRCDPISEHNRLYWYRQTLGQGPEFLTYFQNEAQLEKSRLLSDRFSAERPKGSFSTLEIQRTEQGDSAMYLCASSSAGTANYGYTFGSGTRLTVV.

The CDR3 DNA is TGTGCCAGCACCGGCCCCAATAGCTACGAGCAGTACTTC. Translation gives CASTGPNSYEQYF. The genes are TRBV6-2 or TRBV6-3 and TRBJ2-7; D is undetermined. CDR1 is MNHEY, CDR2 SVGEGT, per germline. Deletions cut 7 bases from V and 3 bases from J, with 13 bases between. There are 13 residues in the CDR3.

This clonotype was observed a few times. V usage is TRBV11-2 and J usage is TRBJ2-1, with no clear D. With 4 bases removed from V and 5 bases from J, the gap between germline ends came to 9 bases. The germline V gene has CDR1 SGHAT and CDR2 FQNNGV. This CDR3 spans 13 amino acids. CDR3 sequence reads: CASSWAHNNEQFF. As DNA, the CDR3 is TGTGCCAGCAGCTGGGCCCACAACAATGAGCAGTTCTTC.

This clonotype was counted a few times. The chain joins TRBV10-3 to TRBJ2-7; TRBD1 agrees at 7 bases. CDR1 is ENHRY and CDR2 is SYGVKD in the germline V gene. The CDR3 totals 12 residues. The ends lost 4 bases at V and 4 bases at J; junction bases unmatched: 1. CDR3 in amino acids: CAISGRGYEQYF. The CDR3 DNA reads TGTGCCATCAGTGGCAGGGGGTACGAGCAGTACTTC.

This clonotype occurred a few times. The J gene is TRBJ2-1, the V gene TRBV20-1, with 8 bases fitting TRBD1. The CDR3 length is 15 residues. Unmatched junction bases numbered 8, after V lost 4 bases and J lost 3 bases. Germline-derived CDR1 and CDR2 are DFQATT and SNEGSKA (reference sequence). The CDR3 loop reads CSAIIPGQDYNEQFF. The CDR3 DNA sequence: TGCAGTGCTATTATACCGGGACAGGACTACAATGAGCAGTTCTTC.

This clonotype was seen a handful of times. The chain has TRBV5-1 and TRBJ2-2, with 8 bases matching TRBD1. The CDR3 spans 16 residues. V lost 2 bases, J lost 4 bases, and 7 bases stayed unmatched. Germline V CDR1 and CDR2: SGHRS, YFSETQ. The DNA for the CDR3 is TGCGCCAGCAGCTTTGTGACAGGGGAAGGCACCGGGGAGCTGTTTTTT. This sequence encodes CASSFVTGEGTGELFF.

The V and J genes are TRBV5-4 and TRBJ2-3, with TRBD2 as a possible D gene (5 bases). The V gene's germline CDR1 is SGHNT and CDR2 YYREEE (reference sequence). V was clipped by 4 bases and J by 15 bases, with 18 bases between them. The CDR3 runs to 12 residues. The CDR3 spells CASSPREGGEYF. DNA of the CDR3: TGTGCCAGCAGCCCACGTGAGGGCGGTGAATATTTT.

Here the CDR3 DNA reads TGTGCCAGCCAGAGACGGAGCTCTGGGGCCAACGTCCTGACTTTC. Residues: CASQRRSSGANVLTF. The rearrangement links TRBV7-9 to TRBJ2-6; D remains ambiguous. The V gene's germline CDR1 is SEHNR and CDR2 FQNEAQ (reference sequence). The CDR3 covers 15 residues. Trimming removed 8 bases at V and 0 bases at J, with 11 bases between.

This clonotype was observed a handful of times. The chain carries TRBV9 and TRBJ1-1; D perhaps matches TRBD1 (6 bases). The V end was cut by 3 bases, the J end by 7 bases, with 19 bases between. This CDR3 has 15 amino acids. The germline CDR1 and CDR2 sequences are SGDLS and YYNGEE. The chain's CDR3 is CASSGEQGPGSEAFF. In DNA, the CDR3 is TGTGCCAGCAGCGGGGAACAGGGACCAGGGAGTGAAGCTTTCTTT.

CDR3 residues: CASSQEGQSNEKLFF. CDR3 coding DNA: TGCGCCAGCAGCCAAGAGGGACAGTCTAATGAAAAACTGTTTTTT. The genes are TRBV4-1 and TRBJ1-4; 7 nucleotides match TRBD1. The V and J ends lost 0 bases and 3 bases, in that order; junction bases with no gene match: 1. Germline CDR1 reads MGHRA; CDR2 reads YSYEKL. This CDR3 contains 15 residues.

The V gene is TRBV29-1, the J gene TRBJ1-1; D not resolved. Trimming stripped 8 bases from V and 0 bases from J, with 13 bases between. The length of the CDR3 is 13 residues. In germline, CDR1 is SQVTM, CDR2 ANQGSEA. DNA of the CDR3: TGCAGCCAAGCGGACGGTTTGAACACTGAAGCTTTCTTT. Translation gives CSQADGLNTEAFF.